Presented here are 3 T cell receptor beta chains from one specimen sequenced in a study of cytomegalovirus exposure and HLA in healthy donors. Measured with immunoSEQ multiplex PCR; TCRdb has only the in-frame clones, and not every one. The sample carries approximately 82,000 clones, 85% to 95% recorded once. The sample consisted of PBMCs. These receptors were obtained from a woman younger than 35 in good health and CMV-seronegative.

V is TRBV7-8 and J is TRBJ2-5; 7 bases agree with TRBD2. The DNA matches TRBJ2-7 better at its end, which makes the J call doubtful. The CDR3 has 18 amino acids. Germline values: CDR1 SGHVS, CDR2 FQNEAQ. CDR3: CASSLALGGGLRGYEQYF. The CDR3 region has the DNA TGTGCCAGCAGCTTAGCGTTGGGGGGGGGACTGAGGGGCTACGAGCAGTACTTC.

This chain links TRBV14 with TRBJ1-2; no clear D. This CDR3 region has 12 residues. Trimming took 4 bases from V and 2 from J, leaving 5 bases between them. In germline, CDR1 is SGHDN, CDR2 FVKESK. CDR3 DNA sequence: TGTGCCAGCAGCCGTCAAAACTATGGCTACACCTTC. Protein: CASSRQNYGYTF.

The chain is built from TRBV28 and TRBJ2-2; weak D call: TRBD2 (6 bases). The CDR3 sequence is 20 residues long. Germline CDR1 is MDHEN and CDR2 is SYDVKM. V lost 3 bases and J 4 bases, leaving 27 bases between the germline ends. The DNA for the CDR3 is TGTGCCAGCAGTTTCAGCCCCTCCAATAGCATGCGGGATGGCACCGGGGAGCTGTTTTTT. Its translation: CASSFSPSNSMRDGTGELFF.